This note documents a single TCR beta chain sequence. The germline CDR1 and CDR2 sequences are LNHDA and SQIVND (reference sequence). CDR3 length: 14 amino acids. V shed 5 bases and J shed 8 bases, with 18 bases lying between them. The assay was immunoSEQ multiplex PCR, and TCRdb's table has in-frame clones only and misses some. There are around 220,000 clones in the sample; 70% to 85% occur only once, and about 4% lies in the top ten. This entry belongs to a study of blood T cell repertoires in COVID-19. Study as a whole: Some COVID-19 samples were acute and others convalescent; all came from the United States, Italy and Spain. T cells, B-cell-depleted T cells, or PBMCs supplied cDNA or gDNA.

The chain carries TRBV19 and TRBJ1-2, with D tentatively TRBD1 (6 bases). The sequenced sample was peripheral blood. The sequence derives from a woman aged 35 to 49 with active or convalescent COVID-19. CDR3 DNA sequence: TGTGCCAGTAGTCTTAACGGGGGGGCGCGCGGCTACACCTTC. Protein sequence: CASSLNGGARGYTF.